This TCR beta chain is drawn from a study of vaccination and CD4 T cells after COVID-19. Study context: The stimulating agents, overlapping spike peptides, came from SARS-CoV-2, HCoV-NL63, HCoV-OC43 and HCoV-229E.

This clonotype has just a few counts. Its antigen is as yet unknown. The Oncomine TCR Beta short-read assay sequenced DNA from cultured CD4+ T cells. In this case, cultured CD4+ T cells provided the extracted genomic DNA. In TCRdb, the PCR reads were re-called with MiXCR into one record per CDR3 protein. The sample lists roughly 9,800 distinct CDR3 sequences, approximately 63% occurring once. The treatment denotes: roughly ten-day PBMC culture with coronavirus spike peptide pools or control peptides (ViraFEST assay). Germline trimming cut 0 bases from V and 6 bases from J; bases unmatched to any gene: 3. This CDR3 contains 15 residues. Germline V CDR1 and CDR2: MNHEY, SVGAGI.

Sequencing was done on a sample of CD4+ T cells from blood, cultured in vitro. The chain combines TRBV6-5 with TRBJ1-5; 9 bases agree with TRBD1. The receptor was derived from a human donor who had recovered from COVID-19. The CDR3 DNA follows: TGTGCCAGCAGTTACTCGACAGGGGGGGGTCAGCCCCAGCATTTT. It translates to CASSYSTGGGQPQHF.